The 25 T cell receptor beta chains given below trace back to one sample, sequenced in a study of Ad26.COV2.S vaccination and SARS-CoV-2 variants. Treatment meaning: around 19 received Ad26.COV2.S at low or high dose, single or two shots; roughly five received placebo; per-sample allocation not given. It was on day 63 after the first vaccine or placebo injection that samples were taken. Clones were sequenced by immunoSEQ multiplex PCR, and TCRdb holds only the in-frame ones, with some missing. Seen here are some 320,000 clones, around four fifths observed once, and the top ten hold about 2.1%. The sequencing used peripheral blood, collected in a trial of Ad26.COV2.S vaccine versus placebo. The receptors were gathered from a person between 18 and 65 years old who received the Ad26.COV2.S COVID-19 vaccine or a placebo.

The chain carries TRBV28 and TRBJ1-3; 7 bases are shared with TRBD1. The CDR3 extends over 15 amino acids. CDR1 is MDHEN and CDR2 is SYDVKM in the germline V gene. With V trimmed by 4 bases and J by 7 bases, 10 bases remained unmatched. This CDR3 is CASSSLNRGWNTIYF. Here the CDR3 DNA reads TGTGCCAGCAGTTCCCTCAACAGGGGATGGAACACCATATATTTT.

The chain links TRBV12-3 or TRBV12-4 to TRBJ1-1, with no clear D. This CDR3 is built from 11 residues. V lost 6 bases and J 4 bases, leaving 6 bases between the germline ends. The CDR3 nucleotides read TGTGCCAGCAGACTCGGCACTGAAGCTTTCTTT. This translates into CASRLGTEAFF.

CDR3 in DNA: TGCGCCAGCAGTGCTTTAGGGTGGGATACGCAGTATTTT. It specifies CASSALGWDTQYF. The chain recombines TRBV10-1 with TRBJ2-3; D not resolved. The germline V gene encodes CDR1 WNHNN and CDR2 SYGVQD (reference sequence). The CDR3 is 13 amino acids. V lost 4 bases to trimming and J lost 6 bases, with 11 bases between them.

V usage is TRBV3-1 (or the pseudogene TRBV3-2) and J usage is TRBJ1-2, with D tentatively TRBD1 (5 bases). The CDR3 is made up of 14 amino acids. Germline CDR1 LGHDT, CDR2 YNNKEL (reference sequence). V lost 5 bases and J lost 2, with 12 bases in between. The CDR3: CASSAIPGNYGYTF. The CDR3 region has the DNA TGTGCCAGCAGCGCCATTCCAGGGAACTATGGCTACACCTTC.

V usage is TRBV24-1 and J usage is TRBJ1-5; no clear D. The germline V and J ends were trimmed by 3 bases and 4 bases, with 12 bases remaining between them. In germline, CDR1 is KGHDR, CDR2 SFDVKD. The CDR3 extends over 15 amino acids. This chain's CDR3 is CATSDPAGGNQPQHF. The CDR3 nucleotides are TGTGCCACCAGTGATCCAGCGGGAGGGAATCAGCCCCAGCATTTT.

This CDR3 is CATAGDRNQPQHF. In DNA form, the CDR3 reads TGTGCCACGGCAGGGGACCGCAATCAGCCCCAGCATTTT. The rearrangement uses TRBV15 and TRBJ1-5, with TRBD1 as a possible D gene (6 bases). Germline CDR1 LNHNV, CDR2 YYDKDF (reference sequence). The CDR3 length is 13 residues. Between the trimmed V and J ends, which lost 9 bases and 2 bases, there was a span of 11 bases.

The V call is TRBV7-3, the J call TRBJ1-6, with a tentative D call TRBD1 (5 bases). Germline CDR1 reads SGHTA; CDR2 reads FQGTGA. Trimming left V 1 base short and J 8 bases short, with 9 bases between. The CDR3 totals 14 residues. The CDR3 DNA is TGTGCCAGCAGCTTAAGACAGAGAGATTCACCCCTCCACTTT. This translates into CASSLRQRDSPLHF.

The chain carries TRBV7-2 and TRBJ2-3, with a tentative D call TRBD2 (7 bases). This CDR3 is 15 amino acids long. Germline CDR1 reads SGHTA; CDR2 reads FQGNSA. Trimming cost V 0 bases and J 4 bases, with 11 bases left between them. CDR3 bases: TGTGCCAGCAGCTTAGCGGGGGGGCCGGCAGATACGCAGTATTTT. This codes for CASSLAGGPADTQYF.

The rearrangement links TRBV7-9 to TRBJ2-3; TRBD2 agrees at 15 bases. The length of the CDR3 is 17 residues. CDR1 SEHNR and CDR2 FQNEAQ come from the germline V gene (reference sequence). Germline trimming cut 5 bases from V and 5 bases from J; bases unmatched to any gene: 8. This chain's CDR3 is CASSTFRTSGGEDTQYF. The CDR3 DNA reads TGTGCCAGCAGCACCTTTAGGACTAGCGGGGGGGAAGATACGCAGTATTTT.

The chain recombines TRBV27 with TRBJ1-2; 10 positions match TRBD1. The length of the CDR3 is 12 residues. The junction had 13 bases not matched to a gene; V was cut back by 11 bases and J by 13 bases. Germline CDR1 and CDR2: MNHEY and SMNVEV (reference sequence). The chain's CDR3 is CAVDRGRRAGTF. The CDR3 region has the DNA TGTGCCGTAGACAGGGGGCGCCGGGCGGGCACCTTC.

The rearrangement joins TRBV19 to TRBJ2-5, with TRBD1 identical over 7 bases. V lost 2 bases to trimming and J lost 4 bases; unmatched junction nucleotides: 4. Germline V gene sequence: CDR1 LNHDA, CDR2 SQIVND (reference sequence). The CDR3 runs to 14 residues. CDR3 loop: CASSIRGGGETQYF. The CDR3 nucleotides are TGTGCCAGTAGTATACGAGGGGGCGGAGAGACCCAGTACTTC.

The rearrangement joins TRBV30 to TRBJ2-5, with D tentatively TRBD2 (7 bases). This CDR3 is 15 amino acids long. V was shortened by 1 base and J by 4 bases, with 16 bases between the two germline ends. Germline CDR1 and CDR2: GTSNPN and SVGIG (reference sequence). For the CDR3, the DNA is TGTGCCTGGAGTGGCGGAGGGGGGGCCATAGAGACCCAGTACTTC. Protein sequence: CAWSGGGGAIETQYF.

CDR3 DNA sequence: TGTGCCAGCAGCTCAACGGGACTAGCTTACGAGCAGTACTTC. It yields the protein CASSSTGLAYEQYF. The chain links TRBV5-4 to TRBJ2-7; 9 bases match TRBD2. CDR3 length: 14 amino acids. V was pared by 3 bases and J by 4 bases, with 5 bases of the junction left unmatched. Germline V gives CDR1 SGHNT, CDR2 YYREEE (reference sequence).

This rearrangement joins TRBV2 to TRBJ1-3; no clear D gene. V was trimmed by 4 bases and J by 4 bases, leaving 11 bases between them. CDR1 is SNHLY and CDR2 is FYNNEI in the germline V gene. The CDR3 runs to 14 residues. For the CDR3, the DNA is TGTGCCAGCAGTGTCACAGACTTCGGAAACACCATATATTTT. Amino acid sequence: CASSVTDFGNTIYF.

The chain has TRBV12-3 or TRBV12-4 and TRBJ2-5; D possibly matches TRBD1 or TRBD2 (5 bases each). The CDR3 has 13 residues. Trimming cost V 4 bases and J 4 bases, with 10 bases left between them. CDR3 DNA sequence: TGTGCCAGCAGTTCGGGGCACGCAGAGACCCAGTACTTC. Translating gives CASSSGHAETQYF.

The chain has TRBV4-1 and TRBJ1-4; a possible D gene is TRBD1 (5 bases). Germline lookup yields CDR1 MGHRA and CDR2 YSYEKL. The CDR3 loop spans 15 amino acids. Trimming stripped 0 bases from V and 8 bases from J, with 13 bases between. CDR3: CASSQEIQVREKLFF. The DNA of the CDR3 is TGCGCCAGCAGCCAAGAAATACAGGTCCGCGAAAAACTGTTTTTT.

V and J are TRBV10-3 and TRBJ1-4; D unresolved. Germline V gene lookup returns CDR1 ENHRY and CDR2 SYGVKD. The V and J ends lost 1 base and 8 bases respectively, with 5 bases between them. CDR3 size: 12 residues. CDR3 amino acids: CAISEYGEKLFF. For the CDR3, the DNA is TGTGCCATCAGTGAGTATGGGGAAAAACTGTTTTTT.

The rearrangement joins TRBV29-1 to TRBJ1-5; weak D call: TRBD1 (6 bases). Germline CDR1 and CDR2: SQVTM and ANQGSEA. The CDR3 length is 12 residues. Trimming cost V 4 bases and J 5 bases, with 9 bases left between them. The CDR3: CSVGTVDQPQHF. The CDR3 nucleotides are TGCAGCGTTGGGACAGTAGATCAGCCCCAGCATTTT.

CDR3 amino acids: CASSAEVGTYRGYTF. In DNA form, the CDR3 reads TGTGCCAGCAGCGCAGAGGTTGGGACTTATCGTGGCTACACCTTC. The J gene is TRBJ1-2, the V gene TRBV9; TRBD1 is a possible D gene (5 bases). Per the germline V gene, CDR1 is SGDLS and CDR2 is YYNGEE. Trimming pared 3 bases from V and 7 bases from J, leaving 19 bases between. The CDR3 extends over 15 amino acids.

This chain uses TRBV7-9 with TRBJ2-7; D perhaps matches TRBD1 (6 bases). V was pared by 4 bases and J by 0 bases, with 10 bases between. Germline CDR1 is SEHNR and CDR2 is FQNEAQ (reference sequence). The CDR3 is 14 residues long. CDR3 in amino acids: CASSSTGSSYEQYF. The CDR3 DNA is TGTGCCAGCAGCTCGACAGGTAGCTCCTACGAGCAGTACTTC. The full variable domain, with the rest looked up from reference TRBV7-9 and TRBJ2-7, is DTGVSQNPRHKITKRGQNVTFRCDPISEHNRLYWYRQTLGQGPEFLTYFQNEAQLEKSRLLSDRFSAERPKGSFSTLEIQRTEQGDSAMYLCASSSTGSSYEQYFGPGTRLTVT.

The chain couples TRBV18 to TRBJ1-4; the match to TRBD1 covers 7 bases. Germline loops: CDR1 KGHSH, CDR2 LQKENI. Trimming at V came to 6 bases and at J to 6 bases, leaving 10 bases not matched to a gene. CDR3 size: 15 residues. Written as DNA, the CDR3 is TGTGCCAGCTCGTTCCCGACAGGGATTGATGAAAAACTGTTTTTT. It translates to CASSFPTGIDEKLFF.

The chain carries TRBV27 and TRBJ1-2, with unresolved D. V was trimmed by 0 bases and J by 6 bases, leaving 8 bases between them. CDR1 MNHEY and CDR2 SMNVEV come from the germline V gene (reference sequence). The CDR3 length is 13 residues. CDR3 DNA sequence: TGTGCCAGCAGTTTATCGACCTGGGATGGCTACACCTTC. As protein: CASSLSTWDGYTF.

This chain connects TRBV5-1 to TRBJ2-1; possibly TRBD1 or TRBD2 for D (6 bases each). Trimming pared 0 bases from V and 5 bases from J, leaving 12 bases between. Germline V gives CDR1 SGHRS, CDR2 YFSETQ. The CDR3 spans 15 residues. This CDR3 reads CASSLEGGRHNEQFF. The CDR3 DNA reads TGCGCCAGCAGCTTGGAGGGGGGACGTCACAATGAGCAGTTCTTC. Full variable domain (remainder filled in from reference TRBV5-1 and TRBJ2-1): KAGVTQTPRYLIKTRGQQVTLSCSPISGHRSVSWYQQTPGQGLQFLFEYFSETQRNKGNFPGRFSGRQFSNSRSEMNVSTLELGDSALYLCASSLEGGRHNEQFFGPGTRLTVL.

V gene TRBV7-2 combines with J gene TRBJ1-6; 8 bases map to TRBD1. Unmatched junction bases numbered 21, after V lost 7 bases and J lost 7 bases. Looked up from germline, CDR1 is SGHTA and CDR2 is FQGNSA. The CDR3 extends over 19 amino acids. CDR3 protein: CASTFTGRGPISGNSPLHF. The CDR3 DNA reads TGTGCCAGCACCTTCACGGGCAGGGGGCCTATTTCCGGGAATTCACCCCTCCACTTT.

The CDR3 reads CASSEVHPNTGELFF. The CDR3 region has the DNA TGTGCCAGCAGTGAAGTACACCCGAACACCGGGGAGCTGTTTTTT. The chain combines TRBV2 with TRBJ2-2; D ambiguous. This CDR3 has 15 residues. Germline values: CDR1 SNHLY, CDR2 FYNNEI. The ends were cut back, 1 base at V and 0 bases at J, with 6 bases in the middle.